This entry features one T cell receptor beta chain sequence. The PCR used 60 Vbeta and 13 Jbeta primers. TCRdb's copy holds only in-frame clones and misses some; the assay was immunoSEQ multiplex PCR. This sample yields 110,000 or so clones, of which 75% to 85% are seen a single time; approximately 2.2% belongs to the top ten. This entry is derived from a study of cytomegalovirus exposure and HLA in healthy donors. For the study at large: HLA-typed donors were the source of approximately 86 million unique TCRs held in an early data release.

Germline V lookup: CDR1 SGHVS, CDR2 FNYEAQ. This CDR3 has 12 residues. V was trimmed by 5 bases and J by 2 bases, leaving 5 bases between them. This chain connects TRBV7-6 to TRBJ2-3; D not resolved. The sample consisted of PBMCs. This clonotype was sampled from a man between 25 and 39 years old in good health and CMV-seronegative. The chain's CDR3 is CASSPNTDTQYF. DNA of the CDR3: TGTGCCAGCAGCCCAAACACAGATACGCAGTATTTT.